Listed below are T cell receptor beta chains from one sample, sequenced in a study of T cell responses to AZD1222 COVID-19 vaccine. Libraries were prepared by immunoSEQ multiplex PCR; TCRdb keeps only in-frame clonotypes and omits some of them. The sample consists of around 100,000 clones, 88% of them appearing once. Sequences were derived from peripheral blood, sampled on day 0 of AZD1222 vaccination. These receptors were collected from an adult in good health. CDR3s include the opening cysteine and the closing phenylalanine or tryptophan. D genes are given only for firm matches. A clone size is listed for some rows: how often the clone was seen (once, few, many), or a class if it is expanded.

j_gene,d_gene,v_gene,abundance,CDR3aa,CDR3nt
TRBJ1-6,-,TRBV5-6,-,CASSLRGNSPLHF,TGTGCCAGCAGCTTGCGGGGGAATTCACCCCTCCACTTT
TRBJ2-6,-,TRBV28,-,CASSFFTGYWKSEGANVLTF,TGTGCCAGCAGTTTTTTTACAGGGTATTGGAAATCCGAGGGGGCCAACGTCCTGACTTTC
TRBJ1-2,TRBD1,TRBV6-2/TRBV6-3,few,CASSSGTGPLSGYTF,TGTGCCAGCAGTTCAGGGACAGGACCCTTGAGTGGCTACACCTTC
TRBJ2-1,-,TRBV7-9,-,CASSSLGVDEQFF,TGTGCCAGCAGCTCCCTGGGCGTCGATGAGCAGTTCTTC
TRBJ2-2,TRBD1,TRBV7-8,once,CASIPGTGHTGELFF,TGTGCCAGCATACCCGGGACAGGGCACACCGGGGAGCTGTTTTTT
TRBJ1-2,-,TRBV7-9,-,CASTTNVGLFGYTF,TGTGCCAGCACCACCAACGTAGGACTTTTTGGCTACACCTTC
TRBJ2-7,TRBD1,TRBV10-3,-,CAISGGTTGTGGYEQYF,TGTGCCATCAGTGGGGGAACTACCGGGACAGGGGGATACGAGCAGTACTTC
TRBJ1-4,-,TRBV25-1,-,CASSDPRTDEKLFF,TGTGCCAGCAGTGACCCCCGGACAGATGAAAAACTGTTTTTT
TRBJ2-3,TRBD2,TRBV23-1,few,CASTSRGALTDTQYF,TGCGCCAGCACCTCGCGGGGGGCCCTCACAGATACGCAGTATTTT
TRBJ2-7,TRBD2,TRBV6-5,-,CASSYSGASGYEQYF,TGTGCCAGCAGTTACTCCGGGGCTAGCGGCTACGAGCAGTACTTC
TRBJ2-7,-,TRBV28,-,CASRSDSPAYEQYF,TGTGCCAGCAGATCGGACAGCCCAGCCTACGAGCAGTACTTC
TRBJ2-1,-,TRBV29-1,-,CSANEQFF,TGCAGCGCCAATGAGCAGTTCTTC
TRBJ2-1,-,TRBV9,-,CASSVTIALNEQFF,TGTGCCAGCAGCGTTACAATAGCCCTAAATGAGCAGTTCTTC
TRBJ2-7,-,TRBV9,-,CASSAGGEGYEQYF,TGTGCCAGCAGCGCAGGGGGGGAAGGGTACGAGCAGTACTTC
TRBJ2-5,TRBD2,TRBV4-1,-,CASSQRLAGGETQYF,TGCGCCAGCAGCCAACGTCTAGCGGGAGGAGAGACCCAGTACTTC
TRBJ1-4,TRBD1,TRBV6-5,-,CASSYEGAINEKLFF,TGTGCCAGCAGTTACGAGGGGGCTATTAATGAAAAACTGTTTTTT
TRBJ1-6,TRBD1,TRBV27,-,CASSPGQGGNNSPLHF,TGTGCCAGCAGTCCGGGACAGGGGGGGAATAATTCACCCCTCCACTTT
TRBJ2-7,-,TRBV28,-,CASLGLEQYF,TGTGCCAGCCTTGGGCTCGAGCAGTACTTC
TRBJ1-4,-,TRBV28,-,CASNPGAVQDLFF,TGTGCCAGCAACCCTGGGGCAGTTCAGGACCTGTTTTTT
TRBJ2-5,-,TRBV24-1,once,CATSEGIRAGETQYF,TGTGCCACCAGTGAAGGAATCCGCGCCGGAGAGACCCAGTACTTC
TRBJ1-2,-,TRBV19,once,CASSARLLINYGYTF,TGTGCCAGTAGCGCCCGACTGTTAATTAACTATGGCTACACCTTC
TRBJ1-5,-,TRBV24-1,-,CATSERNNQPQHF,TGTGCCACCTCCGAAAGGAACAATCAGCCCCAGCATTTT
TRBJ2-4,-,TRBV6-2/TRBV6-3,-,CASSYDSLAKNIQYF,TGTGCCAGCAGTTATGACAGCCTAGCCAAAAACATTCAGTACTTC
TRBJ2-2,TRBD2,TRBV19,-,CASTPEGTSGPPGELFF,TGTGCCAGTACTCCAGAGGGGACTAGCGGCCCCCCGGGGGAGCTGTTTTTT
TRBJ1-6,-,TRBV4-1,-,CASSQAGRKNSPLHF,TGCGCCAGCAGCCAAGCCGGACGGAAGAATTCACCCCTCCACTTT
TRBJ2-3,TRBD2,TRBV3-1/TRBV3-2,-,CASSFLAGGRSTDTQYF,TGTGCCAGCAGCTTCCTAGCGGGAGGTAGAAGCACAGATACGCAGTATTTT
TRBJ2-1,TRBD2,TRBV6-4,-,CASSPGTSEDNEQFF,TGTGCCAGCAGTCCCGGGACTAGCGAAGACAATGAGCAGTTCTTC
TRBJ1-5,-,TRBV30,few,CAWRRGGLNQPQHF,TGTGCCTGGAGGCGCGGGGGGCTAAATCAGCCCCAGCATTTT
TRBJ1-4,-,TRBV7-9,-,CASSQNGAAGDEKLFF,TGTGCCAGCAGCCAGAACGGGGCAGCGGGGGATGAAAAACTGTTTTTT